The next 27 T cell receptor beta chains were all read from a single sample in a study of blood T cell repertoires in COVID-19 (dated by TCRdb to the early 2020s). The protocol used for the library was the immunoSEQ multiplex PCR assay. TCRdb obtained this table from immuneACCESS and retained in-frame rearrangements with V and J assigned. These tables miss some clones; where compared with another copy, unresolved V genes account for less than half of the shortfall, and the remainder is unexplained. The table for this sample lists about 13,000 clones; more than 70% of them were counted only once. The ten largest account for approximately 2.5% of the sample. Input material: peripheral blood. These receptors were collected from a human donor in a cohort sampled during active COVID-19.

V usage is TRBV30 and J usage is TRBJ1-1; D gene uncertain. V was cut by 4 bases and J by 1 base, with 7 bases left in between. Per germline, CDR1 GTSNPN and CDR2 SVGIG (reference sequence). The CDR3 has 12 residues. The CDR3 here is CAWNPGNTEAFF. The CDR3, as DNA: TGTGCCTGGAACCCCGGGAACACTGAAGCTTTCTTT.

V usage is TRBV6-2 or TRBV6-3 and J usage is TRBJ2-5, with TRBD2 matching 8 bases. In germline, CDR1 is MNHEY, CDR2 SVGEGT. The CDR3 extends over 15 amino acids. V lost 2 bases, J lost 5 bases, and 7 bases stayed unmatched. As DNA, the CDR3 is TGTGCCAGCAGTTACGACGGGGGGGCCTCGGAGACCCAGTACTTC. It specifies CASSYDGGASETQYF.

As DNA, the CDR3 is TGTGCCAGCAGCCCCCGGGGAGGCGGGGAGACCCAGTACTTC. This sequence encodes CASSPRGGGETQYF. The gene calls are TRBV7-2 and TRBJ2-5; TRBD2 is a possible D gene (6 bases). V lost 5 bases to trimming and J lost 5 bases, with 15 bases between them. This CDR3 has 14 amino acids. Germline assignment: CDR1 SGHTA and CDR2 FQGNSA.

The chain uses TRBV2 and TRBJ2-2; D is uncertain. V was cut by 7 bases and J by 2 bases, with 11 bases left in between. Germline CDR1 is SNHLY and CDR2 is FYNNEI. CDR3 length: 14 amino acids. Here the CDR3 reads CASITNSNTGELFF. CDR3 in DNA: TGTGCCAGCATTACCAACAGTAACACCGGGGAGCTGTTTTTT.

The chain uses TRBV5-1 and TRBJ2-7; 8 bases match TRBD1. V lost 0 bases, J lost 5 bases, and 4 bases stayed unmatched. The CDR3 has 14 residues. The germline CDR1 and CDR2 sequences are SGHRS and YFSETQ. CDR3 sequence reads: CASSLGTGIDEQYF. The DNA for the CDR3 is TGCGCCAGCAGCTTGGGGACAGGGATCGACGAGCAGTACTTC.

The chain couples TRBV5-1 to TRBJ2-2, with D possibly matching TRBD2 (6 bases). Germline CDR1 is SGHRS and CDR2 is YFSETQ. V lost 7 bases to trimming and J lost 2 bases, with 15 bases between them. There are 15 residues in the CDR3. CDR3 in amino acids: CASVQGGANTGELFF. CDR3 bases: TGCGCCAGCGTCCAAGGAGGGGCTAACACCGGGGAGCTGTTTTTT.

The chain uses TRBV19 and TRBJ2-5; D is unresolved. The germline V gene has CDR1 LNHDA and CDR2 SQIVND (reference sequence). Trimming shortened V by 5 bases and J by 5 bases, and 12 bases separated the two germline ends. The CDR3 contains 13 residues. The CDR3 protein is CASSWALRETQYF. CDR3 bases: TGTGCCAGTAGTTGGGCCCTTCGGGAGACCCAGTACTTC.

This chain joins TRBV5-1 and TRBJ2-5; 8 nucleotides align to TRBD2. Germline V gene data show CDR1 as SGHRS and CDR2 as YFSETQ. The CDR3 has 16 residues. J was trimmed by 5 bases and V by 0 bases; bases with no gene match: 9. CDR3 region: CASSLVGTGGGETQYF. In DNA form, the CDR3 reads TGCGCCAGCAGCTTGGTGGGGACTGGCGGGGGGGAGACCCAGTACTTC.

The chain joins TRBV18 to TRBJ2-7; maybe TRBD2 (6 bases). CDR1 KGHSH and CDR2 LQKENI come from the germline V gene. CDR3 length: 16 residues. V lost 2 bases and J lost 6, with 20 bases in between. The CDR3 DNA sequence: TGTGCCAGCTCACCAAAGCCGGGGGTGGCTAAGGGCGAGCAGTACTTC. This encodes CASSPKPGVAKGEQYF.

The chain is built from TRBV5-6 and TRBJ1-2; D is unresolved. The CDR3 loop spans 13 amino acids. Looked up from germline, CDR1 is SGHDT and CDR2 is YYEEEE. V lost 4 bases, J lost 9 bases, and 16 bases lay in between. The CDR3 sequence: CASSNLRGGSYTF. Written as DNA, the CDR3 is TGTGCCAGCAGCAATCTCCGGGGTGGGAGCTACACCTTC. Full variable domain (missing parts from reference TRBV5-6 and TRBJ1-2): DAGVTQSPTHLIKTRGQQVTLRCSPKSGHDTVSWYQQALGQGPQFIFQYYEEEERQRGNFPDRFSGHQFPNYSSELNVNALLLGDSALYLCASSNLRGGSYTFGSGTRLTVV.

The gene calls are TRBV7-2 and TRBJ1-5, with TRBD1 matching over 9 bases. Germline V gene lookup returns CDR1 SGHTA and CDR2 FQGNSA. This CDR3 spans 14 amino acids. J was trimmed by 5 bases and V by 8 bases; bases with no gene match: 7. The CDR3 loop reads CASQTGGRHQPQHF. The CDR3 DNA reads TGTGCCAGCCAGACAGGGGGTCGCCATCAGCCCCAGCATTTT.

The chain is built from TRBV18 and TRBJ1-6; TRBD1 agrees at 9 bases. The CDR3 is made up of 16 amino acids. V trimming: 5 bases; J trimming: 1 base; junction bases outside the gene matches: 3. Germline-derived CDR1 and CDR2 are KGHSH and LQKENI. CDR3 coding DNA: TGTGCCAGCTCATGGGACAGGGATTCCTATAATTCACCCCTCCACTTT. Translation gives CASSWDRDSYNSPLHF.

The chain links TRBV7-9 to TRBJ1-4; 7 bases agree with TRBD1. This CDR3 is 15 amino acids long. Looked up from germline, CDR1 is SEHNR and CDR2 is FQNEAQ (reference sequence). V was pared by 5 bases and J by 5 bases, with 8 bases of the junction left unmatched. The CDR3 region has the DNA TGTGCCAGCAGCCAACATACGGGACAGAATGAAAAACTGTTTTTT. Its protein is CASSQHTGQNEKLFF. Full variable domain (rest looked up from reference TRBV7-9 and TRBJ1-4): DTGVSQNPRHKITKRGQNVTFRCDPISEHNRLYWYRQTLGQGPEFLTYFQNEAQLEKSRLLSDRFSAERPKGSFSTLEIQRTEQGDSAMYLCASSQHTGQNEKLFFGSGTQLSVL.

CDR3 residues: CASSPSGDTYNEQFF. The CDR3 DNA follows: TGTGCCAGCAGTCCCAGCGGGGACACCTACAATGAGCAGTTCTTC. The genes are TRBV6-2 or TRBV6-3 and TRBJ2-1; D possibly corresponds to TRBD2 (7 bases). The V end lost 5 bases, the J end lost 2 bases, and 13 bases lay between the germline ends. The CDR3 covers 15 residues. The germline V gene encodes CDR1 MNHEY and CDR2 SVGEGT.

The genes are TRBV10-2 and TRBJ2-7; a weak D match, TRBD2 (6 bases). The V gene lost 10 bases and the J gene lost 0 bases, with 16 bases spanning the gap. Germline loops: CDR1 WSHSY, CDR2 SAAADI. This CDR3 is 14 amino acids long. CDR3 coding DNA: TGCGCCACCAGGGTTGGAGGGACCTCCTACGAGCAGTACTTC. This codes for CATRVGGTSYEQYF.

The V call is TRBV7-9, the J call TRBJ2-4; TRBD1 might be the D (6 bases). The CDR3 is made up of 12 amino acids. Per the germline V gene, CDR1 is SEHNR and CDR2 is FQNEAQ (reference sequence). V was trimmed by 5 bases and J by 8 bases, leaving 10 bases between them. For the CDR3, the DNA is TGTGCCAGCAGCAACAGGGTGGACATTCAGTACTTC. Encoded protein: CASSNRVDIQYF.

This clone was recorded once. The chain has TRBV5-4 and TRBJ2-1; 7 bases agree with TRBD1. The germline CDR1 and CDR2 sequences are SGHNT and YYREEE (reference sequence). The ends lost 0 bases at V and 5 bases at J; junction bases unmatched: 8. There are 16 residues in the CDR3. The CDR3 loop reads CASSLEGIDRDNEQFF. The CDR3 DNA follows: TGTGCCAGCAGCTTGGAGGGGATTGACAGGGACAATGAGCAGTTCTTC.

The chain combines TRBV6-5 with TRBJ1-2; no reliable D call. CDR1 and CDR2 (germline): MNHEY, SVGAGI. V shed 4 bases and J shed 9 bases, with 18 bases lying between them. The CDR3 runs 14 residues. The CDR3 loop is CASSFSGEASSYTF. DNA for the CDR3: TGTGCCAGCAGTTTTTCCGGGGAGGCCAGTAGCTACACCTTC.

The DNA for the CDR3 is TGTGCCAGCAGCCCTAGACAGGGATCCGAAGCTTTCTTT. Encoded protein: CASSPRQGSEAFF. The chain employs TRBV3-1 (or the pseudogene TRBV3-2) and TRBJ1-1; 7 bases map to TRBD1. The germline V gene encodes CDR1 LGHDT and CDR2 YNNKEL (reference sequence). The CDR3 has 13 residues. V shed 4 bases and J 8 bases; nucleotides not matched to a gene: 7.

This clone was recorded only once. The chain combines TRBV9 with TRBJ2-5; TRBD2 matches at 9 bases. From germline, CDR1 is SGDLS and CDR2 YYNGEE. Unmatched junction bases numbered 14, after V lost 4 bases and J lost 1 base. There are 18 residues in the CDR3. CDR3 coding DNA: TGTGCCAGCAGCCTAGGGGGTTTGGCTAGCGGGGCCCAAGAGACCCAGTACTTC. Its protein product is CASSLGGLASGAQETQYF.

The J gene is TRBJ2-7, the V gene TRBV11-2, with D hard to call. The CDR3 length is 15 residues. CDR1 is SGHAT, CDR2 FQNNGV, per germline. Trimming took 1 base from V and 0 from J, leaving 10 bases between them. The CDR3 region is CASSLVPTYSYEQYF. CDR3 coding DNA: TGTGCCAGCAGCTTAGTCCCCACCTACTCCTACGAGCAGTACTTC.

The chain is built from TRBV23-1 and TRBJ2-1; D remains ambiguous. TRBV23-1 is an ORF; its function is uncertain. The CDR3 covers 14 residues. V gave up 2 bases and J gave up 5 bases, with 10 bases separating them. Here the CDR3 DNA reads TGCGCCAGCAGTCAAACGGAGCTGGACAATGAGCAGTTCTTC. It specifies CASSQTELDNEQFF.

The chain is built from TRBV5-5 and TRBJ2-7; possibly TRBD1 for D (5 bases). This CDR3 has 13 residues. Between the trimmed V and J ends, which lost 4 bases and 2 bases, there was a span of 10 bases. Per germline, CDR1 SGHKS and CDR2 YYEKEE (reference sequence). The CDR3 sequence is CASSQGLPYEQYF. CDR3 sequence (DNA): TGTGCCAGCAGCCAGGGCCTCCCCTACGAGCAGTACTTC.

V is TRBV25-1 and J is TRBJ1-2, with D perhaps TRBD1 (6 bases). The V gene lost 6 bases and the J gene lost 4 bases, with 15 bases spanning the gap. This CDR3 contains 14 residues. Germline CDR1 and CDR2: MGHDK and SYGVNS. CDR3 amino acids: CASSIGQWGYGYTF. DNA for the CDR3: TGTGCCAGCAGCATAGGACAGTGGGGCTATGGCTACACCTTC.

V and J are TRBV7-3 and TRBJ2-3, with TRBD2 identical over 7 bases. Germline CDR1 SGHTA, CDR2 FQGTGA. Unmatched junction bases numbered 13, after V lost 5 bases and J lost 2 bases. The CDR3 length is 17 residues. This CDR3 reads CASSDPGRGTFTDTQYF. The CDR3 DNA is TGTGCCAGCAGCGACCCGGGGCGGGGGACCTTCACAGATACGCAGTATTTT.

In its sample, this clone was seen once. The chain combines TRBV6-2 or TRBV6-3 with TRBJ2-1; TRBD2 agrees at 9 bases. Germline CDR1 reads MNHEY; CDR2 reads SVGEGT. The CDR3 consists of 17 residues. The V gene end was trimmed by 6 bases and the J gene end by 4 bases; junction bases not matched to a gene: 13. CDR3 nucleotide sequence: TGTGCCAGCAGCGATCCTGCCGGGACTAGCAGATACAATGAGCAGTTCTTC. Its protein is CASSDPAGTSRYNEQFF.

V gene TRBV7-8 combines with J gene TRBJ2-7, with a weak D call TRBD2 (5 bases). Looked up from germline, CDR1 is SGHVS and CDR2 is FQNEAQ. Trimming cost V 5 bases and J 6 bases, with 20 bases left between them. The CDR3 covers 15 residues. This CDR3 is CASSPRDLGLGEQYF. In DNA, the CDR3 is TGTGCCAGCAGCCCCCGGGATCTGGGGTTAGGCGAGCAGTACTTC.